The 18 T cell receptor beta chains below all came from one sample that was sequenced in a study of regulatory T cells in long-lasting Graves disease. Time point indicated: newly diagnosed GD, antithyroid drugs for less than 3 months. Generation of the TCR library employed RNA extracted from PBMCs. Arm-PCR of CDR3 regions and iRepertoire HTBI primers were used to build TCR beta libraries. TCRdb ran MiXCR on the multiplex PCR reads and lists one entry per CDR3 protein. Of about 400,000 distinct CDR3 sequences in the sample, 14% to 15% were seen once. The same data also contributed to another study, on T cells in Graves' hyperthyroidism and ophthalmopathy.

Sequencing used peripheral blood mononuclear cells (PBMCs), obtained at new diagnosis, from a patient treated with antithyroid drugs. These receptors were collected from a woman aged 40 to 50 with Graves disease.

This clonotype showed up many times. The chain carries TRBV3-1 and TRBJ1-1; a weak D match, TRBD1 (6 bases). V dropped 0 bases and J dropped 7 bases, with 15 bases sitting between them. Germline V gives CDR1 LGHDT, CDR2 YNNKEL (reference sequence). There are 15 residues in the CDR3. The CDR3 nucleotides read TGTGCCAGCAGCCAAGATTTTCAGGGGATTGGTGAAGCTTTCTTT. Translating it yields CASSQDFQGIGEAFF.

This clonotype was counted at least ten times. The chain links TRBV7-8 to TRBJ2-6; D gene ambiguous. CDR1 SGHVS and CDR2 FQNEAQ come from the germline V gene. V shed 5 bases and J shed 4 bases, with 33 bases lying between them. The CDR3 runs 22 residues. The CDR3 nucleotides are TGTGCCAGCAGCCCACTGTGGAAGGGCTCCTACTCTTGGTCATCCGGGGCCAACGTCCTGACTTTC. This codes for CASSPLWKGSYSWSSGANVLTF.

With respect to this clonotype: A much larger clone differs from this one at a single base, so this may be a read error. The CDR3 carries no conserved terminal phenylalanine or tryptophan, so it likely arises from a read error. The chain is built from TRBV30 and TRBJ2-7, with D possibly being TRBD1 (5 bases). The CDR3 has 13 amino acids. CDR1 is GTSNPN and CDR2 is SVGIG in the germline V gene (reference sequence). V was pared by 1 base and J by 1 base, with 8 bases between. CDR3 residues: CAWSGQGSYEQYS. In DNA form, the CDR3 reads TGTGCCTGGAGTGGTCAGGGATCCTACGAGCAGTACTCC.

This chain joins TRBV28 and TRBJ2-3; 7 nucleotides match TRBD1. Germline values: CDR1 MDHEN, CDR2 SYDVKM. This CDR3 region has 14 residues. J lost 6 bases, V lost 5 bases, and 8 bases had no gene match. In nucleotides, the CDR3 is TGTGCCAGCAGTCCCAACGACAGGGAGGATACGCAGTATTTT. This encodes CASSPNDREDTQYF.

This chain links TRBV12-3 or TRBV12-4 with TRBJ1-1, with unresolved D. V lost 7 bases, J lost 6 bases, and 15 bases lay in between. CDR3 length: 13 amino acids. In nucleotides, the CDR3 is TGTGCCAGCACCTATCCGGATGTGTCTGAAGCTTTCTTT. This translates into CASTYPDVSEAFF.

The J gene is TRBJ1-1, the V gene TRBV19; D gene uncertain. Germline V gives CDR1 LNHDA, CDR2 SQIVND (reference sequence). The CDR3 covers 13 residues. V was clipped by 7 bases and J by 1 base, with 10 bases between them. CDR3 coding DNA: TGTGCCAGTAAAGAAAGATGGAACACTGAAGCTTTCTTT. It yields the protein CASKERWNTEAFF.

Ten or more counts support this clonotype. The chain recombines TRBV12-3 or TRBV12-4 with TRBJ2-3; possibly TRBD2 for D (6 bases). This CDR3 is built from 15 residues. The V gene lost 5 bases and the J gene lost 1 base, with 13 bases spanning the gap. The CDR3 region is CASSPLASRTDTQYF. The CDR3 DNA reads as TGTGCCAGCAGTCCTCTAGCGTCCCGCACAGATACGCAGTATTTT.

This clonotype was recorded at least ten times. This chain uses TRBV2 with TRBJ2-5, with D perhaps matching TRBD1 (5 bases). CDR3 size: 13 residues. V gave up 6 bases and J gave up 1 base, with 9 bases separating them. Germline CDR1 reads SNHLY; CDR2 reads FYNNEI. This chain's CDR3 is CASSGQAQETQYF. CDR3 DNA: TGTGCCAGCAGCGGACAAGCCCAAGAGACCCAGTACTTC.

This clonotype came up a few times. This chain's CDR3 is CSARVREDYNEQFF. The DNA for the CDR3 is TGCAGTGCTAGAGTGAGGGAAGACTACAATGAGCAGTTCTTC. This chain joins TRBV20-1 and TRBJ2-1; weak D call: TRBD2 (5 bases). The CDR3 has 14 residues. Trimming removed 1 base from V and 3 bases from J, with 10 bases in between. Germline values: CDR1 DFQATT, CDR2 SNEGSKA (reference sequence).

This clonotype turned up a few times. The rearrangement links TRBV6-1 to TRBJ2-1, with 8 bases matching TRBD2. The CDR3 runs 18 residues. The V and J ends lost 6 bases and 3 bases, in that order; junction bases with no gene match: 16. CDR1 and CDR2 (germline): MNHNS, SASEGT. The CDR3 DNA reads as TGTGCCAGCAGCCCGGGGGGTGAGCGGGAGAGGCGCTACAATGAGCAGTTCTTC. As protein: CASSPGGERERRYNEQFF.

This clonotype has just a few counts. The CDR3 loop is CSARDFAGAYNEQFF. The CDR3 DNA reads TGCAGTGCTAGAGATTTCGCGGGAGCCTACAATGAGCAGTTCTTC. The chain employs TRBV20-1 and TRBJ2-1; 7 bases line up with TRBD2. CDR3 size: 15 residues. After removal of 0 bases from V and 2 bases from J, the junction contained 4 bases not matched to a gene. The germline CDR1 and CDR2 sequences are DFQATT and SNEGSKA (reference sequence).

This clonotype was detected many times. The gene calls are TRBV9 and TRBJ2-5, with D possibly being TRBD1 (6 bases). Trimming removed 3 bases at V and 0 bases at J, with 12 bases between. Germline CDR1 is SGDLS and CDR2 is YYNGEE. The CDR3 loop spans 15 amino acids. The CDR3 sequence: CASSGPGHYQETQYF. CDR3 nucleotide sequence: TGTGCCAGCAGCGGACCGGGACACTACCAAGAGACCCAGTACTTC.

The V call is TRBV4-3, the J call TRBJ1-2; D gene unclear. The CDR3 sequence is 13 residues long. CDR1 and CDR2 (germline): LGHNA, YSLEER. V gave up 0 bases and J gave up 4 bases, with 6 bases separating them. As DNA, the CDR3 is TGCGCCAGCAGCCAAGAACCTACCTATGGCTACACCTTC. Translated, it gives CASSQEPTYGYTF.

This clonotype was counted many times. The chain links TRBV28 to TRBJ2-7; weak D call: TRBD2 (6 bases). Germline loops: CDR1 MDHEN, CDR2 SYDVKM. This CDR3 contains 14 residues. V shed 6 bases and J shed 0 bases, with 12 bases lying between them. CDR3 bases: TGTGCCAGCAGACCCAGGGAGGACTCCTACGAGCAGTACTTC. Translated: CASRPREDSYEQYF.

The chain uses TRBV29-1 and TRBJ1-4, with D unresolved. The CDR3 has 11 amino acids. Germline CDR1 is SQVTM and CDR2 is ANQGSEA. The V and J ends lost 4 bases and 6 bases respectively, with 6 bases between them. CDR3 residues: CSVGGYEKLFF. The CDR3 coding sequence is TGCAGCGTTGGCGGATATGAAAAACTGTTTTTT.

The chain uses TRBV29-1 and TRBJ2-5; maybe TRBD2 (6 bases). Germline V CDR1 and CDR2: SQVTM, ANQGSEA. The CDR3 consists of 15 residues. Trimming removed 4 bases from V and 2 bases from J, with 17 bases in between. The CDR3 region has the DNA TGCAGCGTTGCCCCGGGTAGCGGAGAGCAAGAGACCCAGTACTTC. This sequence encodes CSVAPGSGEQETQYF.

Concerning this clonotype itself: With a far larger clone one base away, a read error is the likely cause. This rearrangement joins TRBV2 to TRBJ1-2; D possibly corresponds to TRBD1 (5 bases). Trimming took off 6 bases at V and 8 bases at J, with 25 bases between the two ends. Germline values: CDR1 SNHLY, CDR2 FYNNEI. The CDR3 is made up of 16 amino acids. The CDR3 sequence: CASSQVFRVGTGGYTF. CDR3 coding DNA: TGTGCCAGCAGCCAAGTCTTCCGGGTGGGGACGGGGGGCTACACCTTC.

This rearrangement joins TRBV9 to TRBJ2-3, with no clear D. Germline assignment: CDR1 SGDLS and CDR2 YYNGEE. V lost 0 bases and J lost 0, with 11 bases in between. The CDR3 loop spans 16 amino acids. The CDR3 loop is CASSVAERASTDTQYF. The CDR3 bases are TGTGCCAGCAGCGTAGCGGAGCGCGCTAGCACAGATACGCAGTATTTT.